This T cell receptor (beta chain) stems from a study of shared clonotypes between healthy human individuals. Whole-study findings and limits: Although depth was large, rarefaction showed that sequencing of the sorted subsets was incomplete.

In the sorted-subset replicate PCRs, 200 ng DNA, around 32,000 T cell genomes, was used. Sequencing was performed with immunoSEQ multiplex PCR; in TCRdb, only in-frame clones are kept and a portion is missing. Found here are some 1.5 million clones, 95% to 99% of them singletons; the top ten hold roughly 0.45%. Healthy adults negative for HIV, lacking recent acute infections or vaccinations, served as donors. It was into CD45RA+ naive and CD45RA-negative memory subsets that the CD4+ cells were split. Germline V lookup: CDR1 GTSNPN, CDR2 SVGIG (reference sequence). The CDR3 is 13 residues long. Trimming left V 2 bases short and J 3 bases short, with 10 bases between. About this clone: What it binds is not known.

The chain couples TRBV30 to TRBJ1-1, with D hard to call. The source material was naive CD4+ T cells sorted from blood. Documented subset: CD45RA+ positively selected. The sequence came from a man aged 25-40 years in good health. CDR3 bases: TGTGCCTGGAGTACCCGTAGGGACACTGAAGCTTTCTTT. Translation gives CAWSTRRDTEAFF.